Listed here are 8 T cell receptor beta chains from one sample, sequenced in a study of T cell responses to AZD1222 COVID-19 vaccine. Profiling relied on immunoSEQ multiplex PCR, and the TCRdb table lists in-frame clones only, not all of them. The table records fewer than 150,000 clones, under 95% of them present only once. Sequenced material: peripheral blood, taken on day 0 of AZD1222 vaccination. These receptors all come from an adult in good health.

The gene calls are TRBV7-9 and TRBJ2-5; perhaps TRBD1 as D (6 bases). This CDR3 has 13 amino acids. The V gene lost 5 bases and the J gene lost 12 bases, with 19 bases spanning the gap. Germline loops: CDR1 SEHNR, CDR2 FQNEAQ (reference sequence). The CDR3 DNA sequence: TGTGCCAGCAGCCACGGGGCCCAGGGGCCTAAGTACTTC. This sequence encodes CASSHGAQGPKYF.

V gene TRBV3-1 (or the pseudogene TRBV3-2) combines with J gene TRBJ2-2; TRBD1 might be the D (5 bases). CDR1 is LGHDT, CDR2 YNNKEL, per germline (reference sequence). Trimming stripped 0 bases from V and 6 bases from J, with 23 bases between. The CDR3 has 19 residues. The CDR3 coding sequence is TGTGCCAGCAGCCAAGATATGGTGACAGCTTCCATGGAAGCCGGGGAGCTGTTTTTT. It is translated as CASSQDMVTASMEAGELFF.

This clone was counted a single time. V gene TRBV11-2 combines with J gene TRBJ2-4, with a possible D match to TRBD2 (5 bases). V gave up 0 bases and J gave up 8 bases, with 14 bases separating them. CDR3 length: 15 residues. CDR1 is SGHAT and CDR2 is FQNNGV in the germline V gene. The CDR3 is CASSLESLAPHIQYF. In nucleotides, the CDR3 is TGTGCCAGCAGCTTAGAATCCCTAGCCCCCCACATTCAGTACTTC. Full variable domain (rest looked up from reference TRBV11-2 and TRBJ2-4): EAGVAQSPRYKIIEKRQSVAFWCNPISGHATLYWYQQILGQGPKLLIQFQNNGVVDDSQLPKDRFSAERLKGVDSTLKIQPAKLEDSAVYLCASSLESLAPHIQYFGAGTRLSVL.

This chain uses TRBV27 with TRBJ1-6; D is unresolved. CDR3 length equals 16 residues. The germline V gene has CDR1 MNHEY and CDR2 SMNVEV (reference sequence). V lost 10 bases, J lost 0 bases, and 16 bases lay in between. The DNA of the CDR3 is TGTGCCACCACGTCTTCGTCGAGCTCCTATAATTCACCCCTCCACTTT. Translated: CATTSSSSSYNSPLHF.

The V call is TRBV6-6, the J call TRBJ2-7; possibly TRBD1 for D (5 bases). Trimming removed 6 bases from V and 3 bases from J, with 18 bases in between. Per the germline V gene, CDR1 is MNHNY and CDR2 is SVGAGI (reference sequence). This CDR3 contains 15 residues. The CDR3 protein is CASRFQGISFYEQYF. CDR3 nucleotides: TGTGCCAGCAGGTTTCAGGGTATTTCTTTCTACGAGCAGTACTTC.

The genes are TRBV28 and TRBJ1-6; 9 bases map to TRBD1. The J segment lost 8 bases and the V segment lost 4 bases, leaving 6 bases of the junction unmatched. The germline V gene has CDR1 MDHEN and CDR2 SYDVKM. CDR3 length equals 15 residues. The DNA of the CDR3 is TGTGCCAGCAGTTCCCCTACAGGGGGCCATTCACCCCTCCACTTT. It encodes CASSSPTGGHSPLHF.

The V gene is TRBV29-1, the J gene TRBJ2-1; D tentatively fits TRBD1 or TRBD2 (6 bases each). Germline CDR1 is SQVTM and CDR2 is ANQGSEA. The CDR3 covers 15 residues. Trimming shortened V by 6 bases and J by 5 bases, and 20 bases separated the two germline ends. The CDR3, as DNA: TGCAGCGTCCCGTGGGGGGCCAACTTTAACAATGAGCAGTTCTTC. Its protein product is CSVPWGANFNNEQFF.

The CDR3 DNA follows: TGTGCCAGCAGTCGGGCCCGCTCCCTCTCCTACAATGAGCAGTTCTTC. As protein: CASSRARSLSYNEQFF. V and J are TRBV28 and TRBJ2-1; D is ambiguous. The V gene's germline CDR1 is MDHEN and CDR2 SYDVKM. This CDR3 region has 16 residues. V lost 5 bases and J 0 bases, leaving 14 bases between the germline ends.